Following are 21 T cell receptor beta chains from one sample sequenced in a study of regulatory T cells in long-lasting Graves disease. Building the TCR beta libraries relied on iRepertoire HTBI primers, and CDR3 regions underwent Arm-PCR. Via MiXCR, TCRdb re-called the multiplex PCR reads, giving one row per CDR3 protein. In the table there are about 340,000 distinct CDR3 sequences, about 19% of which are singletons. The time point was: persistent/refractory GD, antithyroid drugs over 5 years with positive TRAb. From RNA extracted from PBMCs, the TCR library was made. The sequencing here drew on peripheral blood mononuclear cells (PBMCs), taken when the disease was refractory, from a patient treated with antithyroid drugs. The origin of the receptors is a female donor with Graves disease.

This clonotype occurred a few times. The chain carries TRBV7-2 and TRBJ2-7; D not resolved. Trimming pared 3 bases from V and 3 bases from J, leaving 18 bases between. The germline V gene has CDR1 SGHTA and CDR2 FQGNSA. This CDR3 has 16 amino acids. CDR3 sequence reads: CASSLGRDSSSYEQYF. The CDR3 bases are TGTGCCAGCAGCTTGGGAAGGGATTCTTCTAGCTACGAGCAGTACTTC.

V usage is TRBV12-3 or TRBV12-4 and J usage is TRBJ2-2; 7 bases agree with TRBD2. The CDR3 is 16 amino acids. Trimming took 7 bases from V and 5 from J; bases not matched to a gene: 13. The CDR3 nucleotides are TGTGCCAGCACCTACCCTCGGGGGAGGGCGACCGGGGAGCTGTTTTTT. It translates to CASTYPRGRATGELFF.

The chain carries TRBV28 and TRBJ2-5; 9 bases are shared with TRBD2. CDR3 length: 15 amino acids. Germline CDR1 reads MDHEN; CDR2 reads SYDVKM. The J segment lost 2 bases and the V segment lost 6 bases, leaving 7 bases of the junction unmatched. The CDR3 coding sequence is TGTGCCAGCAGGTTTCTTCTAGCGGGGCAAGAGACCCAGTACTTC. Translated: CASRFLLAGQETQYF. Variable domain in full (rest from reference TRBV28 and TRBJ2-5): DVKVTQSSRYLVKRTGEKVFLECVQDMDHENMFWYRQDPGLGLRLIYFSYDVKMKEKGDIPEGYSVSREKKERFSLILESASTNQTSMYLCASRFLLAGQETQYFGPGTRLLVL.

This clonotype was recorded at least ten times. This sequence joins TRBV7-8 and TRBJ1-1; D is unclear. This CDR3 region has 14 residues. V lost 2 bases and J 1 base, leaving 8 bases between the germline ends. Germline V CDR1 and CDR2: SGHVS, FQNEAQ. The CDR3 nucleotides read TGTGCCAGCAGCTTACGGACGGGGAACACTGAAGCTTTCTTT. Its translation: CASSLRTGNTEAFF.

The chain employs TRBV5-1 and TRBJ2-7; no firm D call. This CDR3 spans 14 amino acids. Germline assignment: CDR1 SGHRS and CDR2 YFSETQ. Trimming took off 3 bases at V and 6 bases at J, with 16 bases between the two ends. CDR3 DNA: TGCGCCAGCAGCTCTATACCTGGACGGACCGAGCAGTACTTC. It specifies CASSSIPGRTEQYF.

This clonotype was seen a handful of times. The genes are TRBV20-1 and TRBJ2-4; D not resolved. The CDR3 sequence is 13 residues long. The V and J ends lost 7 bases and 0 bases respectively, with 10 bases between them. Germline V CDR1 and CDR2: DFQATT, SNEGSKA (reference sequence). CDR3 DNA sequence: TGCAGTGTATACGGCCTAGCCAAAAACATTCAGTACTTC. Translating it yields CSVYGLAKNIQYF.

This clonotype was detected many times. The CDR3 protein is CATSTRSASQLYEQYF. The CDR3 DNA sequence: TGTGCCACCAGTACCCGCTCGGCCTCTCAACTCTACGAGCAGTACTTC. The chain joins TRBV24-1 to TRBJ2-7; D is unclear. The CDR3 totals 16 residues. Germline CDR1 is KGHDR and CDR2 is SFDVKD. Trimming removed 6 bases from V and 3 bases from J, with 20 bases in between.

The chain carries TRBV9 and TRBJ2-7, with D perhaps assigned TRBD1 or TRBD2 (5 bases each). Germline assignment: CDR1 SGDLS and CDR2 YYNGEE. V shed 8 bases and J shed 7 bases, with 19 bases lying between them. This CDR3 spans 13 amino acids. CDR3 sequence (DNA): TGTGCCAGGGGTCGGGGCAGGGATCGGGAGCAGTACTTC. Protein sequence: CARGRGRDREQYF. Drawing the rest from reference TRBV9 and TRBJ2-7, the complete variable domain is DSGVTQTPKHLITATGQRVTLRCSPRSGDLSVYWYQQSLDQGLQFLIQYYNGEERAKGNILERFSAQQFPDLHSELNLSSLELGDSALYFCARGRGRDREQYFGPGTRLTVT.

The chain joins TRBV29-1 to TRBJ2-7; TRBD2 agrees at 12 bases. The J call may not be correct, given that the DNA end is closer to TRBJ2-1. This CDR3 has 13 amino acids. CDR1 and CDR2 from the germline V gene are SQVTM and ANQGSEA. The CDR3 loop is CSGGLAGLNEQFF. CDR3 coding DNA: TGCAGCGGTGGACTAGCGGGACTAAATGAGCAGTTCTTC.

Ten or more counts support this clonotype. The chain joins TRBV20-1 to TRBJ2-7; D might be TRBD1 or TRBD2, each matching 5 bases. The V gene's germline CDR1 is DFQATT and CDR2 SNEGSKA (reference sequence). V lost 5 bases and J lost 5, with 22 bases in between. The CDR3 covers 15 residues. The DNA for the CDR3 is TGCAGTGCTCTTCCCAGTCCGGGACCCAAACACGAGCAGTACTTC. It encodes CSALPSPGPKHEQYF.

This clonotype was seen many times. The chain links TRBV28 to TRBJ1-5, with D possibly TRBD1 on 5 matching bases. This CDR3 is built from 12 residues. Germline V gene lookup returns CDR1 MDHEN and CDR2 SYDVKM. Trimming removed 2 bases at V and 9 bases at J, with 8 bases between. This chain's CDR3 is CASSLEGRPQHF. The DNA of the CDR3 is TGTGCCAGCAGTTTAGAGGGGCGGCCCCAGCATTTT.

The chain combines TRBV7-2 with TRBJ1-2; D is unclear. The germline V gene encodes CDR1 SGHTA and CDR2 FQGNSA. There are 14 residues in the CDR3. With 3 bases removed from V and 3 bases from J, the gap between germline ends came to 11 bases. The CDR3 DNA sequence: TGTGCCAGCAGCTTCCCGGTGTTTTACTATGGCTACACCTTC. Its translation: CASSFPVFYYGYTF.

This clonotype was observed a handful of times. The chain carries TRBV7-8 and TRBJ2-1; D not resolved. Germline V gene sequence: CDR1 SGHVS, CDR2 FQNEAQ. Trimming stripped 2 bases from V and 0 bases from J, with 8 bases between. The CDR3 is 15 amino acids. The CDR3 spells CASSLRESSYNEQFF. The CDR3 region has the DNA TGTGCCAGCAGCTTACGTGAGAGCTCCTACAATGAGCAGTTCTTC.

Worth noting for this clonotype: This likely came from a read error, as a far larger clone is one base away. V gene TRBV11-2 combines with J gene TRBJ1-1; 7 bases are a match to TRBD1. Losses at the gene ends were 8 bases for V and 0 bases for J; bases not matched to a gene: 15. The CDR3 runs 17 residues. Per germline, CDR1 SGHAT and CDR2 FQNNGV. For the CDR3, the DNA is TGTGCCAGCCTTCAACCTCCCCAGGGGGACGTGAACACTGAAGCTTTCTTT. Protein product: CASLQPPQGDVNTEAFF.

About this clonotype: One junction end does not reproduce the germline sequence, and a read error may be involved. This chain joins TRBV27 and TRBJ2-7, with D perhaps matching TRBD2 (6 bases). Per the germline V gene, CDR1 is MNHEY and CDR2 is SMNVEV (reference sequence). The CDR3 sequence is 14 residues long. The CDR3 coding sequence is TGTACCAGCAGTTTCGGCGGGATACTTAACGAGCAGTACTTC. Translating it yields CTSSFGGILNEQYF.

This chain joins TRBV7-9 and TRBJ2-4, with D hard to call. Deletions cut 1 base from V and 3 bases from J, with 13 bases between. The germline V gene has CDR1 SEHNR and CDR2 FQNEAQ (reference sequence). The CDR3 extends over 16 amino acids. The CDR3 DNA follows: TGTGCCAGCAGCTTAGTGGGTATTGTCGGCAAAAACATTCAGTACTTC. This translates into CASSLVGIVGKNIQYF.

The gene calls are TRBV5-1 and TRBJ2-3; no firm D call. The V end was cut by 4 bases, the J end by 5 bases, with 11 bases between. Germline V gene data show CDR1 as SGHRS and CDR2 as YFSETQ. The CDR3 is 13 amino acids. The chain's CDR3 is CASSVRSGDTQYF. The CDR3, as DNA: TGCGCCAGCAGCGTGCGTTCCGGAGATACGCAGTATTTT.

This clonotype was counted between two and nine times. The chain links TRBV7-8 to TRBJ2-7, with 8 bases that match TRBD2. This CDR3 is 15 amino acids long. Germline V lookup: CDR1 SGHVS, CDR2 FQNEAQ. Unmatched junction bases numbered 8, after V lost 1 base and J lost 6 bases. In nucleotides, the CDR3 is TGTGCCAGCAGCTTAGGACGGGGGGGCCTGAGCGAGCAGTACTTC. Encoded protein: CASSLGRGGLSEQYF.

This clonotype has only a few counts. The rearrangement joins TRBV30 to TRBJ1-5, with 7 bases fitting TRBD1. The CDR3 contains 13 residues. With V trimmed by 2 bases and J by 6 bases, 4 bases remained unmatched. The germline V gene encodes CDR1 GTSNPN and CDR2 SVGIG (reference sequence). CDR3 DNA sequence: TGTGCCTGGAGTAGGGGGCCGAGTCAGCCCCAGCATTTT. Its protein is CAWSRGPSQPQHF.

This clonotype was counted many times. The J gene is TRBJ2-7, the V gene TRBV6-5; a weak D match, TRBD2 (5 bases). CDR3 length: 17 residues. Trimming pared 4 bases from V and 2 bases from J, leaving 21 bases between. The V gene's germline CDR1 is MNHEY and CDR2 SVGAGI. The CDR3 nucleotides read TGTGCCAGCAGTTCCAAACATCTGACGGGAAGGGCCTACGAGCAGTACTTC. Translation gives CASSSKHLTGRAYEQYF.

This clonotype came up once. The rearrangement links TRBV20-1 to TRBJ1-1; 8 bases are shared with TRBD1. V lost 3 bases to trimming and J lost 5 bases; unmatched junction nucleotides: 8. CDR1 and CDR2 (germline): DFQATT, SNEGSKA (reference sequence). The CDR3 loop spans 14 amino acids. The CDR3 reads CSASRGRGLTEAFF. The CDR3 coding sequence is TGCAGTGCTAGTCGGGGCAGGGGGCTTACTGAAGCTTTCTTT.